The present T cell receptor (beta chain) was sequenced within a study of cytomegalovirus exposure and HLA in healthy donors. Regarding the study as a whole: Certain sequence variants were highly shared and formed a cluster, and this cluster was likely a sequencing artifact.

Trimming removed 2 bases from V and 7 bases from J; junction bases left unmatched: 3. CDR1 and CDR2 (germline): SGHKS, YYEKEE (reference sequence). The CDR3 totals 12 residues. Both 60 Vbeta primers and 13 Jbeta primers went into the PCR. This table comes from immunoSEQ multiplex PCR, and its TCRdb copy is limited to in-frame clones, with some not included. This sample yields 200,000 or so clones, of which around 64% are seen a single time; roughly 2.5% belongs to the top ten. This clone was seen only a few times. The antigen remains undetermined. The sequence was obtained from a man in his forties or fifties in good health and CMV-seropositive. The chain employs TRBV5-5 and TRBJ2-7; 7 bases agree with TRBD2. The sequenced material came from PBMCs. The CDR3 nucleotides are TGTGCCAGCAGCTTCCCGGGGGGTGAGCAGTACTTC. This sequence encodes CASSFPGGEQYF.